This entry concerns a single T cell receptor beta chain. What it recognizes is unknown. Sequencing libraries made from TCR beta cDNA carried unique molecular identifiers. It was from approximately 0.91 to 9.4 million T cells that approximately 500,000 cDNA molecules came. TCRdb processed the PCR reads anew with MiXCR; each CDR3 protein has one entry. The data show about 540,000 distinct CDR3 sequences, about a third seen once. The sample originates from a study of post-analysis software for immune sequencing data. Overall study results and limits: Four or five TRBV segments were more frequent in patients than controls; TRBV5-6, TRBV5-1 and TRBV20-1 belonged to this group. Controls' normalized Chao1 diversity significantly exceeded that of multiple sclerosis patients.

This CDR3 spans 16 amino acids. Trimming took 2 bases from V and 0 from J, leaving 13 bases between them. From germline, CDR1 is SGHTA and CDR2 FQGNSA. The rearrangement joins TRBV7-2 to TRBJ1-2; D not resolved. Sequencing was carried out using blood. The receptor was derived from a girl aged 2-17 years with multiple sclerosis. The CDR3 DNA sequence: TGTGCCAGCAGCTTAATCCCAGCCGGAGCTAACTATGGCTACACCTTC. It encodes CASSLIPAGANYGYTF.